A single sample is the source of the 7 T cell receptor beta chains below, sequenced in a study of blood T cell repertoires in COVID-19. Assay used: immunoSEQ multiplex PCR; TCRdb lists only in-frame clones, some missing. The sample shows roughly 150,000 clones, 60% to 85% of them seen only once. Sequenced material: peripheral blood. These receptors came from a woman aged 60-75 years with COVID-19, enrolled during active disease.

The chain combines TRBV5-1 with TRBJ2-1; 14 positions match TRBD2. The CDR3 consists of 19 residues. The V segment lost 3 bases and the J segment 8 bases; nucleotides outside the gene matches: 16. The germline gives CDR1 SGHRS, CDR2 YFSETQ. The CDR3 spells CASSSSGTSGSNFWDEQFF. CDR3 nucleotides: TGCGCCAGCAGCTCGTCCGGGACTAGCGGGAGTAATTTTTGGGATGAGCAGTTCTTC.

This chain links TRBV9 with TRBJ2-2; 11 bases are a match to TRBD1. The V gene end was trimmed by 5 bases and the J gene end by 3 bases; junction bases not matched to a gene: 6. The CDR3 extends over 16 amino acids. Germline V gives CDR1 SGDLS, CDR2 YYNGEE. The CDR3 protein is CASRAPGQGDTGELFF. The CDR3 coding sequence is TGTGCCAGCAGGGCTCCGGGACAGGGGGACACCGGGGAGCTGTTTTTT.

Note on this clone: Other nucleotide sequences from this sample produce the same CDR3. The chain carries TRBV28 and TRBJ1-5; TRBD1 matches at 8 bases. CDR1 MDHEN and CDR2 SYDVKM come from the germline V gene. V was pared by 6 bases and J by 3 bases, with 16 bases of the junction left unmatched. There are 18 residues in the CDR3. As DNA, the CDR3 is TGTGCCAGCAGCGGAATCGGACAGGGAGGTAGATACAATCAGCCCCAGCATTTT. Its protein is CASSGIGQGGRYNQPQHF.

This clone was picked up one time. The rearrangement links TRBV28 to TRBJ2-2; TRBD2 matches at 8 bases. CDR1 MDHEN and CDR2 SYDVKM come from the germline V gene. This CDR3 region has 15 residues. J was trimmed by 4 bases and V by 7 bases; bases with no gene match: 8. For the CDR3, the DNA is TGTGCCAGCACCTCGGGGGGGCAATCCACCGGGGAGCTGTTTTTT. Protein: CASTSGGQSTGELFF.

The CDR3: CASSLLAADTQYF. The CDR3 DNA reads TGTGCCAGCAGTTTACTAGCGGCTGATACGCAGTATTTT. This chain links TRBV12-3 or TRBV12-4 with TRBJ2-3, with TRBD2 matching over 7 bases. The J segment lost 6 bases and the V segment lost 2 bases, leaving 2 bases of the junction unmatched. The CDR3 extends over 13 amino acids.

V is TRBV6-5 and J is TRBJ1-6; unclear D gene. CDR1 and CDR2 (germline): MNHEY, SVGAGI. The CDR3 runs 11 residues. The germline V and J ends were trimmed by 7 bases and 10 bases, with 8 bases remaining between them. In nucleotides, the CDR3 is TGTGCCAGCACCGGCGGGTCACCCCTCCACTTT. This encodes CASTGGSPLHF.

V is TRBV7-9 and J is TRBJ1-6, with a possible D match to TRBD1 (5 bases). V gave up 2 bases and J gave up 6 bases, with 11 bases separating them. The V gene's germline CDR1 is SEHNR and CDR2 FQNEAQ (reference sequence). The CDR3 has 15 amino acids. The CDR3 DNA sequence: TGTGCCAGCAGCTTAAACAAGGGGCTTAATTCACCCCTCCACTTT. Translated, it gives CASSLNKGLNSPLHF.